This T cell receptor delta chain originates from a study of gammadelta T cells in human blood. TCRdb reran clone calling via CATT on the RT-PCR reads. The sample carries 1,500 to 2,000 delta-chain clones, around 7% recorded once. General study results and limits: Polyclonal expansion of innate γδ T cells after birth appeared microbially driven.

The CDR3 loop spans 19 amino acids. The trim removed 1 base at V and 0 bases at J, leaving 13 bases unmatched. Germline assignment: CDR1 TSWWSYY and CDR2 QGS. By share, this clone ranks as medium-sized. The antigen is not known. This chain links TRDV1 with TRDJ1; 8 bases map to TRDD3. The material sequenced was non-Vgamma9Vdelta2 gamma-delta T cells from fetal blood. This TCR derives from a human fetus. CDR3 bases: TGTGCTCTTGGGGAACACTGGGGGGGTACTCCCTCGTACACCGATAAACTCATCTTT. Translated: CALGEHWGGTPSYTDKLIF.